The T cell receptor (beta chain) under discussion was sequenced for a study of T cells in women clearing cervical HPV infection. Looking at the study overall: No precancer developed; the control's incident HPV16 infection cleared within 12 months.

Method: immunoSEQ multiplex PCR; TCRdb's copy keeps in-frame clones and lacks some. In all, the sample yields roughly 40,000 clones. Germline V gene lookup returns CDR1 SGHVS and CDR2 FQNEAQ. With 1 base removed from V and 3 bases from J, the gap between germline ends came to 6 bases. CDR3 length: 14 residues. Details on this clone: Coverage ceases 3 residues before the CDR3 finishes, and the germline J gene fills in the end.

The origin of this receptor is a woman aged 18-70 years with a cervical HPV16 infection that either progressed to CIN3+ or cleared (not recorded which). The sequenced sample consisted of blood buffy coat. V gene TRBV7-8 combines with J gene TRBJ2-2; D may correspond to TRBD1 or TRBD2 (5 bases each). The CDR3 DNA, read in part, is TGTGCCAGCAGCTTAGGAGGGGACACCGGGGAG. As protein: CASSLGGDTGE. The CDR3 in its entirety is CASSLGGDTGELFF.